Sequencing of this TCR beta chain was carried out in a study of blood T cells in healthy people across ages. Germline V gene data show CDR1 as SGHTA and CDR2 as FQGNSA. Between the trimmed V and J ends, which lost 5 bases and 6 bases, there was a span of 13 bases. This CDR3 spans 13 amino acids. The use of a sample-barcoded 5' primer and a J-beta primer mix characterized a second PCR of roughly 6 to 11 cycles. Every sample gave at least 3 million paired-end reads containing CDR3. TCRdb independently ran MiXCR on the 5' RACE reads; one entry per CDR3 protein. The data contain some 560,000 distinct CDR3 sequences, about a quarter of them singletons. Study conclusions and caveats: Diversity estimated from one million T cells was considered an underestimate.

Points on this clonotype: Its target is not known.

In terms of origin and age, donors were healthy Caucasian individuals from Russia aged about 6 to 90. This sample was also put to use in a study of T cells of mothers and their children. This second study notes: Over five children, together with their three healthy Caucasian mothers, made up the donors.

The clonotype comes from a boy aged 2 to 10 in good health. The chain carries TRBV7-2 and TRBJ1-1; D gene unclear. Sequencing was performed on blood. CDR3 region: CASSLRGGPEAFF. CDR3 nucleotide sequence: TGTGCCAGCAGCCTTCGCGGTGGTCCTGAAGCTTTCTTT.